This T cell receptor beta chain originates from a study of cytomegalovirus exposure and HLA in healthy donors. Study context: Later analysis reported that the approximately 120 validation repertoires shared the platform of the roughly 670 first-cohort repertoires.

The CDR3 is 14 residues long. Germline V lookup: CDR1 MGHDK, CDR2 SYGVNS. The junction had 2 bases not matched to a gene; V was cut back by 4 bases and J by 2 bases. Profiled with immunoSEQ multiplex PCR; TCRdb holds only in-frame clones, not every one. The repertoire includes approximately 140,000 clones, more than 85% of them detected once, and approximately 8.7% sits in the top ten. The receptor comes from a young man in good health and CMV-seropositive. This chain uses TRBV25-1 with TRBJ1-2, with TRBD1 matching over 9 bases. The sequenced material came from PBMCs. CDR3 residues: CASSAGQGNYGYTF. CDR3 DNA: TGTGCCAGCAGTGCGGGACAGGGAAACTATGGCTACACCTTC.